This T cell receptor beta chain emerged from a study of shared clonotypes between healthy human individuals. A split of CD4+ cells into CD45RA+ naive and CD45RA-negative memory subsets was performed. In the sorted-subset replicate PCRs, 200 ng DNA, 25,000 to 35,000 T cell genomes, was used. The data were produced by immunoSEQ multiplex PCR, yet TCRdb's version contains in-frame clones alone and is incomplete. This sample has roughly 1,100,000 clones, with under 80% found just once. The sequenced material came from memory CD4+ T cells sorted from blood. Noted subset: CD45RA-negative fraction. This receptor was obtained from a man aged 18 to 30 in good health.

CDR3 nucleotides: TGTGCCAGCAGTTCCCCCCCCGGAAACACCATATATTTT. It codes for CASSSPPGNTIYF. The J gene is TRBJ1-3, the V gene TRBV7-8; D uncertain. The V and J ends lost 6 bases and 4 bases respectively, with 10 bases between them. Germline V lookup: CDR1 SGHVS, CDR2 FQNEAQ. This CDR3 spans 13 amino acids.